Shown below are 24 T cell receptor beta chains from a single sample sequenced in a study of T-cell memory formation after mild COVID-19. TCRdb passed the 5' RACE reads through MiXCR, listing each CDR3 protein once. The sample yields approximately 200,000 distinct CDR3 sequences, 16% seen once. The sample consisted of PBMCs or a T cell subset sorted from them (not recorded which). The receptors come from an adult woman who had mild COVID-19 (a few samples of this study predate the infection). Cell type and time point are not known.

This clonotype was observed a few times. This chain links TRBV12-3 or TRBV12-4 with TRBJ2-7, with D perhaps matching TRBD1 (6 bases). With 5 bases removed from V and 1 base from J, the gap between germline ends came to 15 bases. The CDR3 has 15 residues. This CDR3 reads CASSPTGELSYEQYF. In DNA, the CDR3 is TGTGCCAGCAGTCCGACAGGAGAACTTTCCTACGAGCAGTACTTC.

The chain is built from TRBV7-3 and TRBJ2-1; D may be TRBD2 (6 bases). Germline assignment: CDR1 SGHTA and CDR2 FQGTGA. CDR3 length: 15 residues. Trimming left V 5 bases short and J 2 bases short, with 13 bases between. The DNA for the CDR3 is TGTGCCAGCAGCCCAGTCACTAGCCCCTACAATGAGCAGTTCTTC. Translated: CASSPVTSPYNEQFF.

The chain employs TRBV20-1 and TRBJ2-3; 8 nucleotides line up with TRBD2. Trimming at V came to 4 bases and at J to 5 bases, leaving 8 bases not matched to a gene. In germline, CDR1 is DFQATT, CDR2 SNEGSKA (reference sequence). The CDR3 is made up of 14 amino acids. CDR3 in DNA: TGCAGTGCTACCGGGAGGGCCGGGGTAGATACGCAGTATTTT. It codes for CSATGRAGVDTQYF.

This chain joins TRBV10-3 and TRBJ2-3, with TRBD2 identical over 9 bases. The CDR3 sequence is 16 residues long. In germline, CDR1 is ENHRY, CDR2 SYGVKD. V was clipped by 0 bases and J by 4 bases; unmatched bases: 5. The CDR3 sequence: CAISESGLAGPDTQYF. In DNA, the CDR3 is TGTGCCATCAGTGAGTCGGGCCTAGCGGGGCCAGATACGCAGTATTTT.

This clonotype has just a few counts. The V gene is TRBV12-3 or TRBV12-4, the J gene TRBJ1-1, with 8 bases fitting TRBD1. The CDR3 loop spans 16 amino acids. V shed 2 bases and J 1 base; nucleotides not matched to a gene: 6. CDR3 protein: CASSLTTGAQNTEAFF. Here the CDR3 DNA reads TGTGCCAGCAGTTTAACGACAGGGGCGCAGAACACTGAAGCTTTCTTT.

The chain's CDR3 is CASSLGGRLSGTDTQYF. The CDR3 DNA sequence: TGTGCCAGCAGCTTGGGCGGACGACTAAGCGGGACAGATACGCAGTATTTT. The chain carries TRBV11-2 and TRBJ2-3; a possible D gene is TRBD2 (6 bases). V was shortened by 3 bases and J by 3 bases, with 19 bases between the two germline ends. CDR3 length: 17 residues. From germline, CDR1 is SGHAT and CDR2 FQNNGV.

This sequence joins TRBV5-1 and TRBJ2-1; 14 bases are shared with TRBD2. The CDR3 spans 17 residues. V shed 8 bases and J 0 bases; nucleotides not matched to a gene: 7. CDR1 and CDR2 (germline): SGHRS, YFSETQ. CDR3 region: CASRTSGRPSSYNEQFF. In DNA, the CDR3 is TGCGCCAGTAGGACTAGCGGGAGGCCTAGCTCCTACAATGAGCAGTTCTTC.

V usage is TRBV7-8 and J usage is TRBJ1-1; D call uncertain. V lost 4 bases and J 5 bases, leaving 14 bases between the germline ends. The CDR3 covers 14 residues. Germline loops: CDR1 SGHVS, CDR2 FQNEAQ. The CDR3 is CASSSQGRKTEAFF. DNA of the CDR3: TGTGCCAGCAGCTCCCAAGGGCGGAAGACTGAAGCTTTCTTT.

This clonotype was counted only a few times. The chain recombines TRBV12-3 or TRBV12-4 with TRBJ2-1; 7 nucleotides align to TRBD1. Germline trimming cut 4 bases from V and 7 bases from J; bases unmatched to any gene: 4. The CDR3 consists of 13 residues. The CDR3 DNA is TGTGCCAGCAGTTCGACAGGGCCTAATGAGCAGTTCTTC. The encoded protein is CASSSTGPNEQFF.

V is TRBV11-3 and J is TRBJ2-3; maybe TRBD2 (5 bases). This CDR3 comprises 14 residues. CDR1 is SGHNT and CDR2 is YENEEA in the germline V gene. Trimming left V 1 base short and J 3 bases short, with 8 bases between. The CDR3, as DNA: TGTGCCAGCAGCTTAGCGAGGAGGACAGATACGCAGTATTTT. This encodes CASSLARRTDTQYF.

The V gene is TRBV5-1, the J gene TRBJ2-2, with 8 bases fitting TRBD1. Trimming took 4 bases from V and 0 from J; bases not matched to a gene: 8. The V gene's germline CDR1 is SGHRS and CDR2 YFSETQ. CDR3 length: 17 residues. The CDR3 DNA is TGCGCCAGCAGCCGAGATCCAGGGGGCACGAACACCGGGGAGCTGTTTTTT. Translation: CASSRDPGGTNTGELFF. The variable domain in full, completed from reference TRBV5-1 and TRBJ2-2, reads KAGVTQTPRYLIKTRGQQVTLSCSPISGHRSVSWYQQTPGQGLQFLFEYFSETQRNKGNFPGRFSGRQFSNSRSEMNVSTLELGDSALYLCASSRDPGGTNTGELFFGEGSRLTVL.

In this sample, this clonotype turned up many times. One end of the junction is discordant with germline, which a read error may explain. The chain carries TRBV24-1 and TRBJ2-1; 8 bases agree with TRBD2. This CDR3 has 12 amino acids. The germline CDR1 and CDR2 sequences are KGHDR and SFDVKD. CDR3 residues: CATSVAGGGTIF. CDR3 coding DNA: TGTGCCACCAGTGTGGCGGGGGGAGGCACGATCTTC.

There are a few counts of this clonotype. The chain uses TRBV9 and TRBJ2-7, with D perhaps TRBD1 (6 bases). Per germline, CDR1 SGDLS and CDR2 YYNGEE. This CDR3 is built from 16 residues. Between the trimmed V and J ends, which lost 0 bases and 3 bases, there was a span of 16 bases. CDR3 DNA sequence: TGTGCCAGCAGCGTAGACGGGACACAGCCTATCTACGAGCAGTACTTC. Its protein product is CASSVDGTQPIYEQYF.

The chain joins TRBV6-5 to TRBJ2-7, with D perhaps TRBD2 (5 bases). Trimming removed 6 bases from V and 3 bases from J, with 9 bases in between. Germline-derived CDR1 and CDR2 are MNHEY and SVGAGI. The CDR3 consists of 12 residues. The CDR3 spells CASRGRGYEQYF. CDR3 coding DNA: TGTGCCAGCAGAGGCCGGGGCTACGAGCAGTACTTC.

This chain uses TRBV5-1 with TRBJ2-3; 10 positions agree with TRBD2. The CDR3 covers 15 residues. The V segment lost 4 bases and the J segment 5 bases; nucleotides outside the gene matches: 7. CDR1 SGHRS and CDR2 YFSETQ come from the germline V gene. CDR3 nucleotide sequence: TGCGCCAGCAGCGTGAGCGGGAGGGCCGGAGATACGCAGTATTTT. It codes for CASSVSGRAGDTQYF.

This clonotype was seen only a few times. This chain uses TRBV20-1 with TRBJ2-2, with 7 bases matching TRBD1. The length of the CDR3 is 15 residues. V was pared by 2 bases and J by 6 bases, with 9 bases of the junction left unmatched. CDR1 is DFQATT and CDR2 is SNEGSKA in the germline V gene (reference sequence). The CDR3 protein is CSARSPTGFAGELFF. The CDR3 DNA sequence: TGCAGTGCTAGATCCCCGACAGGGTTCGCCGGGGAGCTGTTTTTT.

This clonotype was observed a few times. This chain connects TRBV4-1 to TRBJ1-2; TRBD1 matches at 7 bases. Germline CDR1 reads MGHRA; CDR2 reads YSYEKL. V shed 6 bases and J 2 bases; nucleotides not matched to a gene: 12. The CDR3 consists of 16 residues. This CDR3 reads CASRPWGGGANYGYTF. The DNA of the CDR3 is TGCGCCAGCAGACCTTGGGGAGGGGGCGCAAACTATGGCTACACCTTC.

Many counts were recorded for this clonotype. The V and J genes are TRBV27 and TRBJ2-7; 7 bases are shared with TRBD2. The CDR3 runs 15 residues. The germline V gene encodes CDR1 MNHEY and CDR2 SMNVEV (reference sequence). Germline trimming cut 6 bases from V and 2 bases from J; bases unmatched to any gene: 10. The CDR3 nucleotides are TGTGCCAGCAGCCAATGGGGGGGTACGCCCTACGAGCAGTACTTC. This translates into CASSQWGGTPYEQYF.

This clonotype was observed a few times. The rearrangement links TRBV18 to TRBJ2-2; D is ambiguous. Trimming took 2 bases from V and 0 from J, leaving 7 bases between them. The CDR3 runs 15 residues. CDR1 and CDR2 (germline): KGHSH, LQKENI. The CDR3 nucleotides read TGTGCCAGCTCACCAGGGTTAGCGAACACCGGGGAGCTGTTTTTT. Translation: CASSPGLANTGELFF.

The CDR3 bases are TGTGCCAGCAGACAAGACAGTCGACCCTACGAGCAGTACTTC. Translating gives CASRQDSRPYEQYF. The rearrangement uses TRBV7-2 and TRBJ2-7, with D possibly being TRBD1 (5 bases). With 6 bases removed from V and 2 bases from J, the gap between germline ends came to 14 bases. CDR3 length: 14 amino acids. Looked up from germline, CDR1 is SGHTA and CDR2 is FQGNSA.

The rearrangement uses TRBV2 and TRBJ1-5; D perhaps matches TRBD1 (6 bases). V was trimmed by 2 bases and J by 2 bases, leaving 19 bases between them. This CDR3 is built from 18 residues. CDR1 is SNHLY, CDR2 FYNNEI, per germline. The CDR3 nucleotides read TGTGCCAGCAGTGAAAGCGGCCAGGGGTTGAGCGGCAATCAGCCCCAGCATTTT. Protein sequence: CASSESGQGLSGNQPQHF.

V usage is TRBV7-2 and J usage is TRBJ2-3; a weak D match, TRBD2 (6 bases). This CDR3 has 16 amino acids. The V gene's germline CDR1 is SGHTA and CDR2 FQGNSA. Trimming took 5 bases from V and 2 from J, leaving 17 bases between them. CDR3: CASSKGLREITDTQYF. The CDR3 nucleotides are TGTGCCAGCAGCAAGGGACTGAGGGAAATCACAGATACGCAGTATTTT. Variable domain in full (rest from reference TRBV7-2 and TRBJ2-3): GAGVSQSPSNKVTEKGKDVELRCDPISGHTALYWYRQSLGQGLEFLIYFQGNSAPDKSGLPSDRFSAERTGGSVSTLTIQRTQQEDSAVYLCASSKGLREITDTQYFGPGTRLTVL.

This chain joins TRBV20-1 and TRBJ2-1; 11 nucleotides line up with TRBD2. The germline V gene has CDR1 DFQATT and CDR2 SNEGSKA (reference sequence). This CDR3 has 18 amino acids. J gave up 0 bases and V 5 bases, and 12 bases lay outside the gene matches. CDR3 loop: CSAEGVAGGLSSYNEQFF. The CDR3 DNA reads TGCAGTGCTGAAGGGGTAGCGGGAGGGCTAAGCTCCTACAATGAGCAGTTCTTC.

The chain recombines TRBV12-3 or TRBV12-4 with TRBJ2-7; TRBD2 agrees at 7 bases. This CDR3 spans 13 amino acids. The ends lost 5 bases at V and 3 bases at J; junction bases unmatched: 4. CDR3 residues: CASSPGTIYEQYF. CDR3 in DNA: TGTGCCAGCAGTCCCGGGACTATCTACGAGCAGTACTTC.